The 20 T cell receptor beta chains reported below all come from one sample, sequenced in a study of Graves' ophthalmopathy and Graves' hyperthyroidism. RNA transcripts were the source from which TCR beta CDR3 regions were amplified. Scientists carried out first-round RT-PCR using HTBI primers and then a second-round multiplex PCR. MiXCR, applied by TCRdb to the multiplex PCR reads, yields one record per CDR3 protein. Of around 170,000 distinct CDR3 sequences in the sample, over 35% are singletons; the top ten hold under 7%. Sequencing was performed on peripheral blood. These TCRs come from a woman aged 40 to 50 with Graves' ophthalmopathy.

The genes are TRBV6-1 and TRBJ2-6, with D perhaps matching TRBD1 (5 bases). There are 15 residues in the CDR3. Trimming removed 1 base at V and 1 base at J, with 5 bases between. Germline V CDR1 and CDR2: MNHNS, SASEGT. The CDR3, as DNA: TGTGCCAGCAGTGAAGGGACATCTGGGGCCAACGTCCTGACTTTC. It encodes CASSEGTSGANVLTF.

This clonotype was counted many times. The chain has TRBV29-1 and TRBJ2-5; 7 nucleotides match TRBD1. The germline V gene encodes CDR1 SQVTM and CDR2 ANQGSEA. The CDR3 totals 13 residues. Losses at the gene ends were 5 bases for V and 5 bases for J; bases not matched to a gene: 8. As DNA, the CDR3 is TGCAGCGTTAAGGCAGGGGGTACGGAGACCCAGTACTTC. The encoded protein is CSVKAGGTETQYF.

In its sample, this clonotype was seen many times. The genes are TRBV28 and TRBJ2-7; TRBD1 might be the D (6 bases). Per the germline V gene, CDR1 is MDHEN and CDR2 is SYDVKM. This CDR3 contains 13 residues. The V gene lost 6 bases and the J gene lost 6 bases, with 15 bases spanning the gap. CDR3 nucleotide sequence: TGTGCCAGCAGGAACGGACAGATCGGCGAGCAGTACTTC. It codes for CASRNGQIGEQYF.

This clonotype has a count of ten or more. V and J are TRBV28 and TRBJ2-2; D gene unclear. CDR3 length equals 14 residues. V was shortened by 6 bases and J by 2 bases, with 10 bases between the two germline ends. In germline, CDR1 is MDHEN, CDR2 SYDVKM. CDR3 amino acids: CASRRGANTGELFF. As DNA, the CDR3 is TGTGCCAGCAGGCGAGGTGCAAACACCGGGGAGCTGTTTTTT.

This clonotype was detected many times. The rearrangement links TRBV18 to TRBJ1-1; D remains unclear. The V end was cut by 4 bases, the J end by 2 bases, with 11 bases between. The CDR3 loop spans 14 amino acids. Per the germline V gene, CDR1 is KGHSH and CDR2 is LQKENI. CDR3 protein: CASSRGPSNTEAFF. The CDR3 DNA is TGTGCCAGCTCACGAGGGCCGTCAAACACTGAAGCTTTCTTT.

The chain uses TRBV6-1 and TRBJ1-1; the D is unclear. CDR3 length: 13 residues. Germline V gene sequence: CDR1 MNHNS, CDR2 SASEGT. Between the trimmed V and J ends, which lost 6 bases and 0 bases, there was a span of 8 bases. CDR3 sequence: CASSPVVNTEAFF. DNA of the CDR3: TGTGCCAGCAGCCCCGTAGTGAACACTGAAGCTTTCTTT.

This rearrangement joins TRBV27 to TRBJ2-7, with a possible D match to TRBD2 (6 bases). Looked up from germline, CDR1 is MNHEY and CDR2 is SMNVEV (reference sequence). V was trimmed by 11 bases and J by 0 bases, leaving 20 bases between them. The CDR3 consists of 15 residues. CDR3 sequence (DNA): TGTGCCCGCCTCTCTCCGGGACTGGCCTCCTACGAGCAGTACTTC. Translated: CARLSPGLASYEQYF.

The chain uses TRBV2 and TRBJ2-5; tentatively, D is TRBD2 (5 bases). The V end was cut by 4 bases, the J end by 2 bases, with 8 bases between. Germline CDR1 SNHLY, CDR2 FYNNEI. There are 13 residues in the CDR3. The DNA for the CDR3 is TGTGCCAGCAGTGGGGAGTTACAAGAGACCCAGTACTTC. This translates into CASSGELQETQYF.

This clonotype was picked up many times. V gene TRBV27 combines with J gene TRBJ1-5; possible D gene TRBD1, 5 bases. The CDR3 spans 14 residues. The germline V gene encodes CDR1 MNHEY and CDR2 SMNVEV (reference sequence). The V and J ends lost 3 bases and 6 bases respectively, with 12 bases between them. Here the CDR3 DNA reads TGTGCCAGCAGTTTTGGGGCAGGGAGTCAGCCCCAGCATTTT. It specifies CASSFGAGSQPQHF.

This clonotype was seen many times. V gene TRBV10-3 combines with J gene TRBJ1-3, with D hard to call. Germline V gene data show CDR1 as ENHRY and CDR2 as SYGVKD. The CDR3 is 13 residues long. V lost 8 bases and J lost 0, with 8 bases in between. CDR3 loop: CAIRPISGNTIYF. CDR3 in DNA: TGTGCCATCCGCCCGATCTCTGGAAACACCATATATTTT.

At least ten counts were recorded for this clonotype. The chain has TRBV7-2 and TRBJ2-5; D is perhaps TRBD1 or TRBD2 (6 bases each). This CDR3 spans 13 amino acids. The V gene lost 5 bases and the J gene lost 7 bases, with 14 bases spanning the gap. The germline V gene has CDR1 SGHTA and CDR2 FQGNSA. CDR3 DNA sequence: TGTGCCAGCAGCATTACTAGCAGGGGGACCCAGTACTTC. It is translated as CASSITSRGTQYF. The variable domain in full, with the rest retrieved from reference TRBV7-2 and TRBJ2-5, is GAGVSQSPSNKVTEKGKDVELRCDPISGHTALYWYRQSLGQGLEFLIYFQGNSAPDKSGLPSDRFSAERTGGSVSTLTIQRTQQEDSAVYLCASSITSRGTQYFGPGTRLLVL.

The CDR3 DNA follows: TGCAGTGCTAGAGGAGGGCTTGAGCTAGCGGACACAGATACGCAGTATTTT. It codes for CSARGGLELADTDTQYF. This sequence joins TRBV20-1 and TRBJ2-3; 7 nucleotides align to TRBD2. Trimming removed 1 base from V and 2 bases from J; junction bases left unmatched: 12. Per the germline V gene, CDR1 is DFQATT and CDR2 is SNEGSKA (reference sequence). The CDR3 contains 17 residues.

Written as DNA, the CDR3 is TGTGCCAGCAGCTTGAGGACAGGGAGCTTCTACGAGCAGTACTTC. As protein: CASSLRTGSFYEQYF. The chain links TRBV7-3 to TRBJ2-7, with 8 bases matching TRBD1. The V gene's germline CDR1 is SGHTA and CDR2 FQGTGA. Trimming at V came to 3 bases and at J to 3 bases, leaving 7 bases not matched to a gene. CDR3 size: 15 residues.

This clonotype was seen ten or more times. V is TRBV30 and J is TRBJ2-7, with 9 bases fitting TRBD1. The CDR3 totals 14 residues. The germline gives CDR1 GTSNPN, CDR2 SVGIG (reference sequence). V was clipped by 2 bases and J by 8 bases; unmatched bases: 10. The CDR3 coding sequence is TGTGCCTGGAGTCCGGGACAGGGTGGGCCGAAGCAGTACTTC. It yields the protein CAWSPGQGGPKQYF.

The gene calls are TRBV6-2 or TRBV6-3 and TRBJ2-5, with TRBD2 matching over 11 bases. From germline, CDR1 is MNHEY and CDR2 SVGEGT. This CDR3 is built from 17 residues. With 6 bases clipped from V and 4 bases from J, the junction kept 13 bases outside the gene matches. The CDR3 is CASSRYPLAGVAETQYF. The CDR3 DNA sequence: TGTGCCAGCAGCCGCTACCCACTAGCGGGAGTCGCAGAGACCCAGTACTTC.

This clonotype was counted at least ten times. The chain carries TRBV11-2 and TRBJ1-5; D is possibly TRBD1 (6 bases). Trimming left V 3 bases short and J 4 bases short, with 16 bases between. Germline CDR1 SGHAT, CDR2 FQNNGV. CDR3 length: 16 residues. CDR3 region: CASSFTTGIGNQPQHF. CDR3 nucleotides: TGTGCCAGCAGCTTCACAACAGGGATTGGGAATCAGCCCCAGCATTTT.

The genes are TRBV7-9 and TRBJ2-7; the D gene is possibly TRBD2 (6 bases). This CDR3 contains 14 residues. The ends were cut back, 0 bases at V and 3 bases at J, with 9 bases in the middle. Germline V CDR1 and CDR2: SEHNR, FQNEAQ (reference sequence). The CDR3 region is CASSLADYLYEQYF. CDR3 bases: TGTGCCAGCAGCTTAGCGGACTACCTCTACGAGCAGTACTTC.

This clonotype was picked up many times. The chain couples TRBV6-5 to TRBJ1-2, with TRBD1 as a possible D gene (5 bases). V was trimmed by 4 bases and J by 6 bases, leaving 18 bases between them. CDR1 and CDR2 from the germline V gene are MNHEY and SVGAGI. There are 15 residues in the CDR3. The DNA of the CDR3 is TGTGCCAGCAGTTCACCACGGGACGGTCCAGATGGCTACACCTTC. Its protein product is CASSSPRDGPDGYTF.

This clonotype was detected ten times or more. V usage is TRBV10-3 and J usage is TRBJ2-7, with 10 bases matching TRBD1. Germline lookup yields CDR1 ENHRY and CDR2 SYGVKD. The CDR3 loop spans 14 amino acids. V was clipped by 6 bases and J by 3 bases; unmatched bases: 5. The CDR3 spells CAIRLGQGVYEQYF. The CDR3 coding sequence is TGTGCCATCAGATTAGGACAGGGGGTCTACGAGCAGTACTTC.

This clonotype was observed many times. This chain joins TRBV10-3 and TRBJ2-5; D may correspond to TRBD1 or TRBD2 (6 bases each). CDR1 and CDR2 from the germline V gene are ENHRY and SYGVKD. V lost 4 bases and J lost 5, with 8 bases in between. This CDR3 contains 12 residues. The CDR3 sequence is CAISGGGETQYF. CDR3 sequence (DNA): TGTGCCATCAGTGGAGGGGGGGAGACCCAGTACTTC.